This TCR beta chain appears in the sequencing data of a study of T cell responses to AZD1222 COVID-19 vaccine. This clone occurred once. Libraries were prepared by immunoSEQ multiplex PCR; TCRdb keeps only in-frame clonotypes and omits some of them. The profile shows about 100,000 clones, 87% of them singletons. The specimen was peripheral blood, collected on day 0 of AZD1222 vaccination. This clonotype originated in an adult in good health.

This CDR3 reads CASSLGPGANYGYTF. CDR3 DNA: TGTGCCAGCAGCTTGGGGCCGGGAGCTAACTATGGCTACACCTTC. The chain employs TRBV5-8 and TRBJ1-2; D call uncertain. The V gene lost 0 bases and the J gene lost 0 bases, with 9 bases spanning the gap. The CDR3 contains 15 residues. The germline gives CDR1 SGHTS, CDR2 YDEGEE.